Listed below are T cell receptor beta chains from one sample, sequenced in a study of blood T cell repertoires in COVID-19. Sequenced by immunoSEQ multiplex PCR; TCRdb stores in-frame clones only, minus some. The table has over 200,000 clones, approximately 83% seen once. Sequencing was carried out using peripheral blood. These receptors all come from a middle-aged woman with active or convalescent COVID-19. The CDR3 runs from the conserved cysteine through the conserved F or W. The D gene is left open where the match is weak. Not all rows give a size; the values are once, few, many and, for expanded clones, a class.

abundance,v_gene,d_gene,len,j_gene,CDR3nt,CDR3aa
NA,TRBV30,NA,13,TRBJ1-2,TGTGCCTGGACAGACATCTATAACTATGGCTACACCTTC,CAWTDIYNYGYTF
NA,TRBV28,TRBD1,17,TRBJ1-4,TGTGCCAGCGCACACCGGGACAGCGGTTGGGGCGCTGAAAAACTGTTTTTT,CASAHRDSGWGAEKLFF
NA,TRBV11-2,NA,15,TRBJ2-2,TGTGCCAGCAGCGCATGGGTAGCGGACACCGGGGAGCTGTTTTTT,CASSAWVADTGELFF
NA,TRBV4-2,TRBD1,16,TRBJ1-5,TGTGCCAGCAGCCAAGAGGCGGGACAGCAGTATCAGCCCCAGCATTTT,CASSQEAGQQYQPQHF
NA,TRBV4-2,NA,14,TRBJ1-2,TGTGCCAGCAGCCAAGGTCCCCATAACTATGGCTACACCTTC,CASSQGPHNYGYTF
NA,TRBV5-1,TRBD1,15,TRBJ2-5,TGCGCCAGCGGATCTGGAACAGGGGGCAGTGAGACCCAGTACTTC,CASGSGTGGSETQYF
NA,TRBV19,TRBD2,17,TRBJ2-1,TGTGCCAGTAGTATAGGCCTCCTAGCGGCTCCCTACAATGAGCAGTTCTTC,CASSIGLLAAPYNEQFF
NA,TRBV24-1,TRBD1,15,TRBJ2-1,TGTGCCACCAGTGAGCTCGGGACAGAGTACAATGAGCAGTTCTTC,CATSELGTEYNEQFF
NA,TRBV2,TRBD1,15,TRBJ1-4,TGTGCCAGCAGGCCGGGACAGGGACCGAATGAAAAACTGTTTTTT,CASRPGQGPNEKLFF
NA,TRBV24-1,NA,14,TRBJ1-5,TGTGCCACCAGCCAGGGTCGAGGCAATCAGCCCCAGCATTTT,CATSQGRGNQPQHF
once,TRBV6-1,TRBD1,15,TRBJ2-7,TGTGCCAGCAGTGAAGGACAGGGACACTCCTACGAGCAGTACTTC,CASSEGQGHSYEQYF
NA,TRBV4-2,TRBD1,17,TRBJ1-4,TGTGCCAGCAGCCAAGATGGCCAGGGGGCAACTAATGAAAAACTGTTTTTT,CASSQDGQGATNEKLFF
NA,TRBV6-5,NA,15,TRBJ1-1,TGTGCCAGCAGGCCGACAGTACCCATGAACACTGAAGCTTTCTTT,CASRPTVPMNTEAFF
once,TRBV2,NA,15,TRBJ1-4,TGTGCCAGCAGGGCCAGGGCAGGAAGAGACGAAAAACTGTTTTTT,CASRARAGRDEKLFF
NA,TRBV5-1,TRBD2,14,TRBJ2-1,TGCGCCAGCAGCTACGGCGGGAGGAGTGATGAGCAGTTCTTC,CASSYGGRSDEQFF
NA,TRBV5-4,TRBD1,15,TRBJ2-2,TGTGCCAGCAGCTTGGGACAGGGATACACCGGGGAGCTGTTTTTT,CASSLGQGYTGELFF
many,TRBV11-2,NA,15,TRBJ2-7,TGTGCCAGCAGCTTATCTGGTAGTAGGAGATACGAGCAGTACTTC,CASSLSGSRRYEQYF
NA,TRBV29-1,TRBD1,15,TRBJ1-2,TGCAGCGTTGAAAAGGCAGGGGGCGAAAACTATGGCTACACCTTC,CSVEKAGGENYGYTF
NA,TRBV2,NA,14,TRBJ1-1,TGTGCCAGCAGTGAGTTTCAGGGTGGAACTGAAGCTTTCTTT,CASSEFQGGTEAFF
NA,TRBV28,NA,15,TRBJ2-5,TGTGCCAGCAGCGCTGGGGGGTCGTACCAAGAGACCCAGTACTTC,CASSAGGSYQETQYF
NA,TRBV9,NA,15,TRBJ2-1,TGTGCCAGCAGCGTAGTCGGGCTGGGGGGCAATGAGCAGTTCTTC,CASSVVGLGGNEQFF
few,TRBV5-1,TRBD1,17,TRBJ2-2,TGCGCCAGCAGCCTAGGACAGGCTCTCGCGAACACCGGGGAGCTGTTTTTT,CASSLGQALANTGELFF
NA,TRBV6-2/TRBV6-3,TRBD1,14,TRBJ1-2,TGTGCCAGCAGCGGACAGGGGATGAACTATGGCTACACCTTC,CASSGQGMNYGYTF
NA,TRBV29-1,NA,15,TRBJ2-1,TGCAGCGTTGTCGGCTCACAGTTCGGCTACAATGAGCAGTTCTTC,CSVVGSQFGYNEQFF
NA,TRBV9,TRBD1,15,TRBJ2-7,TGTGCCAGCAGCGGTTACGGGACAGGGACGTACGAGCAGTACTTC,CASSGYGTGTYEQYF
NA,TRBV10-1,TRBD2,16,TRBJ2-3,TGCGCCAGCAGTGAGTTAACGGGACTAGGCACAGATACGCAGTATTTT,CASSELTGLGTDTQYF
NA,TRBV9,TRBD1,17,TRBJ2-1,TGTGCCAGCAGCAAGCGTCGGGACAGGCAAAATTACAATGAGCAGTTCTTC,CASSKRRDRQNYNEQFF
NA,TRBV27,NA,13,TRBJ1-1,TGTGCCAGCAGCCCCCTGGGGGCCCGTGAAGCTTTCTTT,CASSPLGAREAFF
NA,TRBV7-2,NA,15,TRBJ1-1,TGTGCCAGCAGCTTAGTGGCAGGCCAAAACACTGAAGCTTTCTTT,CASSLVAGQNTEAFF
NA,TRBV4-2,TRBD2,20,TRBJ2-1,TGTGCCAGCAGCCAAGATCGAAGCGGGATAGGAGGAGAACCCTACAATGAGCAGTTCTTC,CASSQDRSGIGGEPYNEQFF
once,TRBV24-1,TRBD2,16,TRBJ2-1,TGTGCCACCAGTGACCCGGGACTAGCGGCGAGCAATGAGCAGTTCTTC,CATSDPGLAASNEQFF
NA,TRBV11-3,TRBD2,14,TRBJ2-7,TGTGCCAGCAGCTTTACTAGCGGGAACTACGAGCAGTACTTC,CASSFTSGNYEQYF
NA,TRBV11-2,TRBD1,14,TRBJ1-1,TGTGCCAGCAGCCTCAGGGGGCGGGACACTGAAGCTTTCTTT,CASSLRGRDTEAFF
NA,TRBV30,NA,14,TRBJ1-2,TGTGCCTGGAGTGTACTGGCGGCCAGTTTGCGCTACACCTTC,CAWSVLAASLRYTF
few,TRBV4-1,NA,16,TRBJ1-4,TGCGCCAGCAGCCAGCGCACAGGGTTTACGTCCGAAAAACTGTTTTTT,CASSQRTGFTSEKLFF
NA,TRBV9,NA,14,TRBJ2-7,TGTGCCAGCAGCGTAGGAAACAGGGCCTACGAGCAGTACTTC,CASSVGNRAYEQYF
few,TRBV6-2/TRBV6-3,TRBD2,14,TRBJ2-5,TGTGCCAGCAGTTATGGGGGACTAGGCGGGACCCAGTACTTC,CASSYGGLGGTQYF
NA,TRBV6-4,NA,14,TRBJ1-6,TGTGCCAGCAGTCCCGGACAGTTTAATTCACCCCTCCACTTT,CASSPGQFNSPLHF
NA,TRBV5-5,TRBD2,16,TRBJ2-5,TGTGCCAGCAGCTTGGGACTAGCGGGAGGTCAAGAGACCCAGTACTTC,CASSLGLAGGQETQYF
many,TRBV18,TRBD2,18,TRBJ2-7,TGTGCCAGCTCGCCCACGGGACTACTAGTAAGCCGGCGCTACGAGCAGTACTTC,CASSPTGLLVSRRYEQYF
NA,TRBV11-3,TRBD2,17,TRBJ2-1,TGTGCCAGTTCCTTCTGGACTAGCGGGTGGAACCACAATGAGCAGTTCTTC,CASSFWTSGWNHNEQFF
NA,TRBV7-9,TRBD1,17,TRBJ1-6,TGTGCCAGCAGCTGGAGGACAGGGGATCCCTATAATTCACCCCTCCACTTT,CASSWRTGDPYNSPLHF
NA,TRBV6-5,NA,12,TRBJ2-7,TGTGCCAGCACCAACTTACGGGACGAGCAGTACTTC,CASTNLRDEQYF
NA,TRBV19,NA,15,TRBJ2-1,TGTGCCAGTAGTACCCGACAGGTTTCCTACAATGAGCAGTTCTTC,CASSTRQVSYNEQFF
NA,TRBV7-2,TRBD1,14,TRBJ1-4,TGTGCCAGCAGCGAAAGTGGACAGGGTGAAAAACTGTTTTTT,CASSESGQGEKLFF
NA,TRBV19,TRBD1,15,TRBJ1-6,TGTGCCAGTAGTGAGGGACAGGCCTATAATTCACCCCTCCACTTT,CASSEGQAYNSPLHF
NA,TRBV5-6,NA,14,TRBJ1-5,TGTGCCAGCAGTAGGGAGGGTTCCAATCAGCCCCAGCATTTT,CASSREGSNQPQHF
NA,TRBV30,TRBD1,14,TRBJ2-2,TGTGCCTCCACAGGGGGCGGGTACACCGGGGAGCTGTTTTTT,CASTGGGYTGELFF
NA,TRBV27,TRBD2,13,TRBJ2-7,TGTGCCAGCACTAGCGGGGACTCCTACGAGCAGTACTTC,CASTSGDSYEQYF
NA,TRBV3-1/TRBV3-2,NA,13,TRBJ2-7,TGTGCCAGCAGCCAAGGAGTAACCTACGAGCAGTACTTC,CASSQGVTYEQYF
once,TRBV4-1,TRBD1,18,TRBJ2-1,TGCGCCAGCAGCCAAGTCTCCTTCGGACAGGGGCGGAACAATGAGCAGTTCTTC,CASSQVSFGQGRNNEQFF
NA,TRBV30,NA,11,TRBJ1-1,TGTGCCTGGGGGAGGGACACTGAAGCTTTCTTT,CAWGRDTEAFF
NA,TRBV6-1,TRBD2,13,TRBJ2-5,TGTGCCAGCTCTACCGGGGGGGTTGAGACCCAGTACTTC,CASSTGGVETQYF
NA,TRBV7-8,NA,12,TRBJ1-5,TGTGCAGGGGGGGCAGGCAATCAGCCCCAGCATTTT,CAGGAGNQPQHF
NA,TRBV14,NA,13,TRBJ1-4,TGTGCCAGCAGCTGGGCAGGCGCTGAAAAACTGTTTTTT,CASSWAGAEKLFF
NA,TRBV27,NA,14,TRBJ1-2,TGTGCCAGCAGCCCCGACATCCCTAACTATGGCTACACCTTC,CASSPDIPNYGYTF
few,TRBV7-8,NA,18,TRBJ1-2,TGTGCCAGCAGCTTAGGTAGGAGGGCTAGACAGACCGATGATGGCTACACCTTC,CASSLGRRARQTDDGYTF